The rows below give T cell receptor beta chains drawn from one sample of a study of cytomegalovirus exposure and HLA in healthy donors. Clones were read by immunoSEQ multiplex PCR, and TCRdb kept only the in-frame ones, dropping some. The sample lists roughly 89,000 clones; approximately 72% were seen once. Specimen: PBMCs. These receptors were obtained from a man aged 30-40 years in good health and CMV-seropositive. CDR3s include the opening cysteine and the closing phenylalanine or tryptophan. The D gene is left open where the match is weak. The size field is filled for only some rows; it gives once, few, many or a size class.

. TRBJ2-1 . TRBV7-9 TGTTCCAGCAGCCTTGAAGGGGTAATATACAATGAGCAGTTCTTC CSSSLEGVIYNEQFF
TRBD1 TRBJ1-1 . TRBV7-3 TGTGCCAGCAGCTTAACCCGGGCCAGGGGGGATGCTGAAGCTTTCTTT CASSLTRARGDAEAFF
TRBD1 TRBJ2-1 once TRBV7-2 TGTGCCAGCAGACGAGGGGACAGCCCCTACAATGAGCAGTTCTTC CASRRGDSPYNEQFF
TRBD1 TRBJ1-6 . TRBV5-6 TGTGCCAGCTTAGACAGGGCCGGCTCCTATAATTCACCCCTCCACTTT CASLDRAGSYNSPLHF
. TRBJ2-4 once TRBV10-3 TGTGCCATCAGTGACCAGAAAAACATTCAGTACTTC CAISDQKNIQYF
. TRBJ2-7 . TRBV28 TGTGCCAGCAGTTTTACACCTCTTCTTTACGAGCAGTACTTC CASSFTPLLYEQYF
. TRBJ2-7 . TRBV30 TGTGCCTGGAGTGTACGGTACGAGCAGTACTTC CAWSVRYEQYF
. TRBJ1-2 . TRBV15 TGTGCCACCAGCAGAGTAGTCGGGCAGGGCCCCTATGGCTACACCTTC CATSRVVGQGPYGYTF
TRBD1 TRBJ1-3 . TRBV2 TGTGCCAGCAGCTCCGGGACAGGGTCCCGTGGATACGGAAACACCATATATTTT CASSSGTGSRGYGNTIYF
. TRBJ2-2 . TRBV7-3 TGTGCCAGCAGCCGACAGTCGAACACCGGGGAGCTGTTTTTT CASSRQSNTGELFF
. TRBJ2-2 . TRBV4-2 TGTGCCAGCAGCCAAAAGGTAGCGGCAAACACCGGGGAGCTGTTTTTT CASSQKVAANTGELFF
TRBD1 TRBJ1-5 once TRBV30 TGTGCCTGGAGTGGGGGGACAGGGATAGGCAATCAGCCCCAGCATTTT CAWSGGTGIGNQPQHF
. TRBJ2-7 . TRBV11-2 TGTGCCAGCAGCTTCTACCAGGGCTACGAGCAGTACTTC CASSFYQGYEQYF
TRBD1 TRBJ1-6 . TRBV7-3 TGTGCCAGCAGCTTAACGAGGGACAGCCGCCATTCACCCCTCCACTTT CASSLTRDSRHSPLHF
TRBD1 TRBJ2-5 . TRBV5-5 TGTGCCAGCAGCTTGGGCCCCCGGACAGGGGGGTTGGTGGAGACCCAGTACTTC CASSLGPRTGGLVETQYF
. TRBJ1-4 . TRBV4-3 TGCGCCAGCAGCCAGGCAGGGCCTACTAATGAAAAACTGTTTTTT CASSQAGPTNEKLFF
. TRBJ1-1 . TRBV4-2 TGTGCCAGCAGCCAAGAGGTGTTCCAGGGCCCCACTGAAGCTTTCTTT CASSQEVFQGPTEAFF
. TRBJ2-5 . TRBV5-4 TGTGCCAGCAGCACAGGGTTTGAAGAGACCCAGTACTTC CASSTGFEETQYF
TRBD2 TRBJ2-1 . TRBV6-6 TGTGCCAGCATCAGCGGGGCCTACAATGAGCAGTTCTTC CASISGAYNEQFF
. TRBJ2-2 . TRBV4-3 TGCGCCAGCAGCCAAGGAGGCGCGCTGGGACTCCCCGGGGAGCTGTTTTTT CASSQGGALGLPGELFF
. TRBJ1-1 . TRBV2 TGTGCCAGCAGGGAGGAACAGACGAACACTGAAGCTTTCTTT CASREEQTNTEAFF
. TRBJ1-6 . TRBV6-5 TGTGCCAGCAGTTACTCGAAGGACAGCTATAATTCACCCCTCCACTTT CASSYSKDSYNSPLHF